Presented here are 2 T cell receptor beta chains from one specimen sequenced in a study of T cell responses to AZD1222 COVID-19 vaccine. The protocol was immunoSEQ multiplex PCR, while the TCRdb copy is restricted to in-frame clones and leaves out a portion. The profile shows about 160,000 clones, 75% to 95% of them singletons. The material was peripheral blood, obtained 28 days after the second AZD1222 dose. These TCRs come from an adult who received the AZD1222 COVID-19 vaccine.

CDR3 protein: CASSFLGTYNSPLHF. In DNA form, the CDR3 reads TGTGCCAGCAGCTTTTTGGGCACCTATAATTCACCCCTCCACTTT. J is TRBJ1-6 and V is TRBV5-5; D remains unclear. This CDR3 comprises 15 residues. The germline V gene encodes CDR1 SGHKS and CDR2 YYEKEE (reference sequence). Trimming removed 2 bases at V and 2 bases at J, with 8 bases between.

The chain is built from TRBV9 and TRBJ2-1, with 10 nucleotides matching TRBD2. CDR3 length: 15 residues. The V gene's germline CDR1 is SGDLS and CDR2 YYNGEE. V shed 2 bases and J 4 bases; nucleotides not matched to a gene: 3. The CDR3 loop is CASSVRLAGYNEQFF. As DNA, the CDR3 is TGTGCCAGCAGCGTTAGACTAGCGGGTTACAATGAGCAGTTCTTC. Supplemented by reference TRBV9 and TRBJ2-1, the full variable domain reads DSGVTQTPKHLITATGQRVTLRCSPRSGDLSVYWYQQSLDQGLQFLIQYYNGEERAKGNILERFSAQQFPDLHSELNLSSLELGDSALYFCASSVRLAGYNEQFFGPGTRLTVL.